The T cell receptor beta chain under discussion was sequenced for a study of T-cell memory formation after mild COVID-19. Trimming removed 4 bases from V and 6 bases from J, with 19 bases in between. From germline, CDR1 is SGHDT and CDR2 YYEEEE. The CDR3 contains 15 residues. Sample barcodes and UMIs were carried by the TCR alpha and TCR beta cDNA libraries that 5'RACE generated with constant-segment primers. Using its own MiXCR run on the 5' RACE reads, TCRdb lists one record per CDR3 protein. Of around 320,000 distinct CDR3 sequences in the sample, roughly an eighth were seen once. This clonotype was recorded a few times.

The TCR sequence derives from a man younger than 35 who had mild COVID-19 (a few samples of this study predate the infection). Cell type and time point are not known. The sample taken for sequencing was PBMCs or a T cell subset sorted from them (not recorded which). The rearrangement joins TRBV5-6 to TRBJ1-2; no clear D gene. The DNA of the CDR3 is TGTGCCAGCAGCCCTGCCCCGGGGTCAGTTAATGGCTACACCTTC. Translated, it gives CASSPAPGSVNGYTF.